One T cell receptor beta chain is described in this entry. The sample holds many counts of this clonotype. Its antigen remains undetermined. No base qualities exist here, and no much larger clone lies one base off it. Measured from the cysteine to the phenylalanine, the CDR3 is 20 residues long. CDR3 DNA only is kept here, 60 bases in frame from base 1. V lost 3 bases and J lost 0 bases, and the count of bases not matched to a germline gene is 19. Taken from the germline V gene, the CDR1 and CDR2 loops are MDHEN and SYDVKM. These data are taken from a study of T cells in Graves' hyperthyroidism and ophthalmopathy (dated by TCRdb to the late 2010s). With regard to the full study: Peripheral blood was collected at initial diagnosis, before any treatment. To identify distinguishing TCR V-J signatures, a discovery cohort of around 98 patients was used, comprising approximately 40 with Graves' ophthalmopathy and 57 with stable Graves' hyperthyroidism. Prospective prediction of ophthalmopathy was tested in an independent validation cohort of some 19 hyperthyroidism patients and around 16 patients who later progressed to ophthalmopathy. The 75 to 100 discovery patients were divided at random into training and test sets in a 7:3 ratio. In addition, the study compared T-cell repertoires in thyroid tissue and in blood from roughly six Graves' hyperthyroidism patients. Once sampling was done, hyperthyroidism patients were given methimazole at a starting dose of 30 mg daily, whereas ophthalmopathy patients were given high-dose intravenous methylprednisolone. According to the paper, TCR Vbeta CDR3 sequencing was carried out on around 140 peripheral blood samples, which came from approximately 41 ophthalmopathy, around 75 hyperthyroidism and some 17 progressor patients.

The TCR beta CDR3 regions were amplified from RNA transcripts. A first-round RT-PCR of the TCR CDR3 used the HTBI primer set with the Qiagen OneStep RT-PCR kit. A second multiplex PCR round built the libraries, followed by size selection and purification. Sequencing of the libraries was done on an Illumina HiSeq2000 using paired-end 100 bp reads. The original pipeline was this. SOAPnuke was used to process the raw data, removing reads that contained adapters or uncalled bases, had a mean Phred below 15, or lacked an exact match to the constant primer or identifier. High-quality paired reads were merged using COPE v1.2.5, and each unique nucleotide sequence was defined as a clonotype. MiTCR v1.1 was used to align clonotypes to the IMGT TRBV, TRBD and TRBJ reference segments. Only V-J combinations with frequency above 0.0001, covering 98% to 99.2% of repertoires, were analysed. The TCS score was defined as the ratio of F50 (clonal expansion) to E x V (chaos), calculated using BLOSUM62-based TCRdist between CDR3 peptides within each V-J. Welch's t-statistics and random forest reduced 450 to 600 V-J features to around 14, which were used in a naive Bayes classifier (R e1071). The public reads were reanalyzed by TCRdb: fastp trimming at Q25, MiXCR alignment, in-frame beta chains only. One record per CDR3 amino acid sequence lists the most common genes and DNA. The V and J calls were not made by the authors but by TCRdb's processing. For this sample there are 490,000 or so distinct CDR3 sequences; roughly 16% appear just once. Approximately 30% of the sample belongs to the ten largest clones.

In the ophthalmopathy patients, disease was moderately to severely active, with a Clinical Activity Score of 3 or more, a NOSPECS grade of 4 or more, and a duration of less than 3 months. Exclusion was applied to patients with uncontrolled infections, other autoimmune diseases, pregnancy or lactation. Diagnoses were established on the basis of clinical symptoms, serum thyroxine and TRAb, thyroid ultrasound, and orbital computed tomography. PBMCs were isolated from 8 to 10 ml of fresh peripheral blood by Ficoll-Paque density gradient centrifugation. Total RNA was extracted using Trizol reagent, and RNA quality was assessed on an Agilent 2100 Bioanalyzer. Here is what the overall study found, with its caveats: Ophthalmopathy was separated from stable hyperthyroidism by a 13 V-J signature model, with around 90% sensitivity and roughly 84% specificity obtained in cross-validation and 80%/75% obtained in testing. Most expanded thyroid clonotypes (frequency above 0.001) were also detected in blood, a finding suggesting that blood repertoires may reflect thyroid immune responses. During validation, the model predicted progression to ophthalmopathy a median of around 7 months ahead of onset, with more than 55% sensitivity and about 72% specificity. No statistical method was used to fix the sample size in advance, and group allocation was not hidden from the investigators.

The specimen was blood. The chain couples TRBV28 to TRBJ2-7, and 8 bases in between align with TRBD2. The receptor was derived from a woman between 25 and 40 years old with Graves' ophthalmopathy. The DNA is TGTGCCAGCAGTTTCTGGGATGGGGGGGAGCGGGAGTCAAACTCCTACGAGCAGTACTTC. Translated, this gives CASSFWDGGERESNSYEQYF.